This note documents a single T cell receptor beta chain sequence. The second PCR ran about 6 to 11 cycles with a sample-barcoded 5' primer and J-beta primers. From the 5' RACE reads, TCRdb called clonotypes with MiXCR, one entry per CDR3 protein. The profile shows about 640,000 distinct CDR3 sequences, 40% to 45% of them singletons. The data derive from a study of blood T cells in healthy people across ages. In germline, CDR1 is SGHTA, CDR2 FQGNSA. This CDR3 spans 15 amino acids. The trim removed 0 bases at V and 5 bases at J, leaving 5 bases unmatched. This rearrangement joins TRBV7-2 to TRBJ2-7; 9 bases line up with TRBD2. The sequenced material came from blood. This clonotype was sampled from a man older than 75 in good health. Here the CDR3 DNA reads TGTGCCAGCAGCTTAGCGCGCGGGAGGGCTCACGAGCAGTACTTC. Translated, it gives CASSLARGRAHEQYF.